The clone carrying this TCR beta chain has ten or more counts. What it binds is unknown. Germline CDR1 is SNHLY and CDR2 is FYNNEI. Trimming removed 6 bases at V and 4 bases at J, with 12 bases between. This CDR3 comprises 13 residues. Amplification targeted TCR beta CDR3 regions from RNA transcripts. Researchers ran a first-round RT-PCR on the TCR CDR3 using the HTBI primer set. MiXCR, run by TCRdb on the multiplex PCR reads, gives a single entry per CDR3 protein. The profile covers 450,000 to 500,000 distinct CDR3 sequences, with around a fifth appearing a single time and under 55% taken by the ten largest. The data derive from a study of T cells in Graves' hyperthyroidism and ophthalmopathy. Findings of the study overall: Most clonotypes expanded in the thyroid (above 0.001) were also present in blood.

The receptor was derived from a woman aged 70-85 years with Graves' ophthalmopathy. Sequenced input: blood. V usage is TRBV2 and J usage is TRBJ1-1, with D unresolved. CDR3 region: CASSLRGSTEAFF. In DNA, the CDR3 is TGTGCCAGCAGCTTGCGAGGAAGCACTGAAGCTTTCTTT. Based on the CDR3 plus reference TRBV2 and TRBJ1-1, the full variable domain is EPEVTQTPSHQVTQMGQEVILRCVPISNHLYFYWYRQILGQKVEFLVSFYNNEISEKSEIFDDQFSVERPDGSNFTLKIRSTKLEDSAMYFCASSLRGSTEAFFGQGTRLTVV.